This T cell receptor beta chain was sequenced during a study of a mutant IDH1 vaccine in newly diagnosed glioma. On the study more broadly: Treated patients, averaging approximately 40 years, were roughly 62% male and about 38% female. Pretreatment consisted of radiotherapy, temozolomide, or both, with most receiving both.

Regarding time point: baseline, week 1 (first vaccination visit). Specified treatment: pre-vaccination baseline after standard-of-care therapy. The astrocytomas were IDH1-mutant, ATRX-negative, and WHO grade 3 or 4. Trimming stripped 6 bases from V and 2 bases from J, with 5 bases between. The CDR3 is 11 amino acids. The germline V gene encodes CDR1 GTSNPN and CDR2 SVGIG (reference sequence). The protocol was immunoSEQ multiplex PCR, while the TCRdb copy is restricted to in-frame clones and leaves out a portion. Here the sample spans around 33,000 clones, 88% being singletons. The chain is built from TRBV30 and TRBJ1-5; D unclear. This receptor was identified in a woman in her 40s with glioma. This material consisted of PBMCs, taken from a glioma patient treated with radiotherapy, temozolomide or both. The CDR3 region is CACGGNQPQHF. The CDR3 DNA reads TGTGCCTGCGGGGGCAATCAGCCCCAGCATTTT.